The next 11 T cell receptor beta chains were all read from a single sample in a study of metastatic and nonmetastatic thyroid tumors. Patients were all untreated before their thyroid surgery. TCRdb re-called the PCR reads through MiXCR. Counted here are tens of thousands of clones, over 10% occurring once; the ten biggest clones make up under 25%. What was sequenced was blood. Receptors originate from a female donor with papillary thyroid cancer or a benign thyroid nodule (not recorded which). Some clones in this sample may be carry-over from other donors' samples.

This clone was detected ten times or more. This CDR3 is CASSPGTGGRRGYGYTF. CDR3 in DNA: TGCGCCAGCAGCCCGGGGACAGGCGGTAGGAGGGGGTATGGCTACACCTTC. The rearrangement joins TRBV4-1 to TRBJ1-2; 8 bases match TRBD1. Germline assignment: CDR1 MGHRA and CDR2 YSYEKL. V trimming: 4 bases; J trimming: 5 bases; junction bases outside the gene matches: 15. CDR3 size: 17 residues.

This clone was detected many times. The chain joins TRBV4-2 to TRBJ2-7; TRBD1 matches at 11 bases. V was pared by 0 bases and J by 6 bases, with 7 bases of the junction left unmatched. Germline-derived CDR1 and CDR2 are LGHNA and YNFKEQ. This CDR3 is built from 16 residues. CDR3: CASSQDPGQGASEQYF. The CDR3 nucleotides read TGTGCCAGCAGCCAAGATCCCGGACAGGGGGCCTCCGAGCAGTACTTC.

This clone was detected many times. The CDR3: CASSLAGLAGGGNTGELFF. Written as DNA, the CDR3 is TGTGCCAGCAGTTTAGCGGGACTAGCGGGAGGGGGGAACACCGGGGAGCTGTTTTTT. This chain joins TRBV12-3 or TRBV12-4 and TRBJ2-2, with 16 nucleotides matching TRBD2. The length of the CDR3 is 19 residues. J lost 1 base, V lost 0 bases, and 2 bases had no gene match.

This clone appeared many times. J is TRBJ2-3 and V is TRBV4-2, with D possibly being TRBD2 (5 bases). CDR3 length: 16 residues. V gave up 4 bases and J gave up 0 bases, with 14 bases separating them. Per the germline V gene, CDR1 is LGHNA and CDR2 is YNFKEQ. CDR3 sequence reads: CASSPAIRGSTDTQYF. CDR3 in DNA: TGTGCCAGCAGCCCCGCGATTAGAGGGAGCACAGATACGCAGTATTTT.

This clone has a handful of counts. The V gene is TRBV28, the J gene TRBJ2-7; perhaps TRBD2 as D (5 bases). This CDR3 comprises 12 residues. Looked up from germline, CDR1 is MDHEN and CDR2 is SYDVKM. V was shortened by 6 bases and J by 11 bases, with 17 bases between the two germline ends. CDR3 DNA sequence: TGTGCCAGCAGCACCCCGGGGAAGTGGGAGTACTTC. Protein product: CASSTPGKWEYF.

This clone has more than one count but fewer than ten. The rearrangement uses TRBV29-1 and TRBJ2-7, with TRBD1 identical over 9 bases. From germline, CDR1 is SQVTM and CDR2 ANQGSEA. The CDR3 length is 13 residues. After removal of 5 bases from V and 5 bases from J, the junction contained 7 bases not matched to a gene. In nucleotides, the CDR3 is TGCAGCGTTTCAGGACAGGGGTACAACGAGCAGTACTTC. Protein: CSVSGQGYNEQYF.

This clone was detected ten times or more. The CDR3 region has the DNA TGTGCCTGGAGTGTACGGCGGAAAACCTACGAGCAGTACTTC. It is translated as CAWSVRRKTYEQYF. The chain uses TRBV30 and TRBJ2-7; D unresolved. The V end was cut by 0 bases, the J end by 2 bases, with 11 bases between. There are 14 residues in the CDR3. Germline CDR1 GTSNPN, CDR2 SVGIG (reference sequence).

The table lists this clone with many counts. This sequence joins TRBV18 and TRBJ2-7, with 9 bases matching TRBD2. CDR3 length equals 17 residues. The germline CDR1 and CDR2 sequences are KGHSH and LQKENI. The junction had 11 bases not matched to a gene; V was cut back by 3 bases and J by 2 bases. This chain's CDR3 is CASSPRGGSGSPYEQYF. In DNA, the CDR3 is TGTGCCAGCTCACCCCGAGGGGGTAGCGGGAGCCCCTACGAGCAGTACTTC.

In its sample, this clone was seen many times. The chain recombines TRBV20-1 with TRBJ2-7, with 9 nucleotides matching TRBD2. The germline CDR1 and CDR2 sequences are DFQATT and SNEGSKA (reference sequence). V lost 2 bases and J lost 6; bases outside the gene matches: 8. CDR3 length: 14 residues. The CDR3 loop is CSARMLAGGPEQYF. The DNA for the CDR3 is TGCAGTGCTAGAATGTTGGCGGGAGGGCCCGAGCAGTACTTC.

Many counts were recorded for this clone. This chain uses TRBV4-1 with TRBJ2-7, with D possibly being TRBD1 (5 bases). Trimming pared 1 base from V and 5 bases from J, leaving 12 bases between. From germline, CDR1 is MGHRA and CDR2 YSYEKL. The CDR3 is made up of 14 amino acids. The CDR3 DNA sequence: TGCGCCAGCAGCCAAGGAAGGGGTGCCGACGAGCAGTACTTC. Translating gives CASSQGRGADEQYF.

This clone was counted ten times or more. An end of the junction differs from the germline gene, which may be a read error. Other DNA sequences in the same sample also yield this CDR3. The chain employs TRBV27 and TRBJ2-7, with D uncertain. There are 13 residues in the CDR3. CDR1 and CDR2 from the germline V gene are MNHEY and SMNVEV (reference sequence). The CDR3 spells CASSHTGSYEQYF. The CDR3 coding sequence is TGTGCCAGCAGTCACACGGGTTCCTATGAGCAGTACTTC.